A selection of T cell receptor beta chains follows, all from one sample in a study of regulatory T cells in long-lasting Graves disease. TCRdb passed the multiplex PCR reads through MiXCR, listing each CDR3 protein once. The sample carries some 250,000 distinct CDR3 sequences, about a sixth recorded once. The input for sequencing was peripheral blood mononuclear cells (PBMCs), taken at new diagnosis, from a patient treated with antithyroid drugs. Source of these receptors: a female donor with Graves disease. Both conserved end residues are part of each CDR3. Fields, in order: CDR3 length, clone size, D gene, V gene, J gene, CDR3 DNA, CDR3 protein. The D gene is left open where the match is weak. The size entry is marked missing in some rows and otherwise reads once, few, many or a size class.

>14|many|NA|TRBV11-2|TRBJ1-1
TGTGCCAGCAGCTTAAGCAGGGGTACCACTGAAGCTTTCTTT
CASSLSRGTTEAFF
>14|NA|NA|TRBV11-1|TRBJ1-1
TGTGCCAGCAGCTTATTTGTGGCAGATAATGAAGCTTTCTTT
CASSLFVADNEAFF
>13|NA|NA|TRBV5-4|TRBJ2-7
TGTGCCAGCAGCTTTGCCCCCAACTACGAGCAGTACTTC
CASSFAPNYEQYF
>13|many|NA|TRBV12-3/TRBV12-4|TRBJ2-2
TGTGCCAGCAGCCGTACAATAGCCGGGGAGCTGTTTTTT
CASSRTIAGELFF
>19|many|TRBD2|TRBV10-3|TRBJ2-3
TGTGCCATCGTACTAGCGGGAGGGACCATTCCCCGAGACACAGATACGCAGTATTTT
CAIVLAGGTIPRDTDTQYF
>15|many|TRBD2|TRBV20-1|TRBJ2-5
TGCAGTGCTAGACTAACGACTAGCGGGGGTGAGACCCAGTACTTC
CSARLTTSGGETQYF
>14|NA|NA|TRBV10-3|TRBJ2-7
TGTGCCACCGCATTCGGGGCTAGCTCCTACGAGCAGTACTTC
CATAFGASSYEQYF
>14|many|TRBD1|TRBV30|TRBJ2-2
TGTGCCTGGTTGACAGGGGGGGGCACCGGGGAGCTGTTTTTT
CAWLTGGGTGELFF
>13|many|NA|TRBV20-1|TRBJ1-5
TGCAGTGCTAGTCCCAGACGCAATCAGCCCCAGCATTTT
CSASPRRNQPQHF
>14|few|TRBD1|TRBV5-4|TRBJ2-1
TGTGCCAGCAGCTTGGAGGGGGCCGAGAATGAGCAGTTCTTC
CASSLEGAENEQFF
>13|NA|NA|TRBV20-1|TRBJ2-1
TGCAGTGCTCCCCGGACCGCGGACAATGAGCAGTTCTTC
CSAPRTADNEQFF
>12|NA|TRBD1|TRBV5-1|TRBJ1-1
TGCGCCAGCAGCTTGGGGGACAGGGTAGCTTTCTTT
CASSLGDRVAFF
>17|few|TRBD1|TRBV19|TRBJ1-3
TGTGCCAGTAGTATATCCCCGGGACAGTACTCTGGAAACACCATATATTTT
CASSISPGQYSGNTIYF
>15|few|NA|TRBV5-1|TRBJ1-3
TGCGCCAGCAGCTTCGGCGGGACCCCAGGAAACACCATATATTTT
CASSFGGTPGNTIYF
>16|many|NA|TRBV6-1|TRBJ1-5
TGTGCCAGCAGGGGGTTGACAGGAAATAGCAATCAGCCCCAGCATTTT
CASRGLTGNSNQPQHF
>16|NA|NA|TRBV4-2|TRBJ1-4
TGTGCCAGCAGCCCCCCCCTCGGACAGATAGCGGGAAAACTGTTTTTT
CASSPPLGQIAGKLFF
>15|NA|NA|TRBV20-1|TRBJ1-3
TGCAGTGCTAGCCACCCTGTTAGGGCTGGAAACACCATATATTTT
CSASHPVRAGNTIYF
>14|many|NA|TRBV11-2|TRBJ1-3
TGTGCCAGCAGCTTTTCGGACTCTGGAAACACCATATATTTT
CASSFSDSGNTIYF
>13|many|NA|TRBV18|TRBJ1-6
TGTGCCAGCTCACCTCTGGGGGATTCACCCCTCCACTTT
CASSPLGDSPLHF
>12|many|NA|TRBV20-1|TRBJ2-1
TGCAGTGCTAGGGGCCCGGGAAATGAGCAGTTCTTC
CSARGPGNEQFF
>12|many|NA|TRBV29-1|TRBJ1-1
TGCAGCGTTGGGGCGGGGGCCGGGGATGCTTTCTTT
CSVGAGAGDAFF
>13|many|NA|TRBV14|TRBJ2-7
TGTGCCAGCAGCCAATTACAGGGATACGAGCAGTACTTC
CASSQLQGYEQYF
>14|many|NA|TRBV12-5|TRBJ1-1
TGTGCTAGTGCCCCCCCGAACTGGAACACTGAAGCTTTCTTT
CASAPPNWNTEAFF
>15|many|NA|TRBV5-1|TRBJ2-7
TGCGCCAGCAGCTTGGAGGGGCAGATGACCTACGAGCAGTACTTC
CASSLEGQMTYEQYF
>15|many|NA|TRBV7-9|TRBJ1-6
TGTGCCAGCAGCTTAACCCAGGACCCAAATTCACCCCTCCACTTT
CASSLTQDPNSPLHF
>13|many|NA|TRBV15|TRBJ2-7
TGTGCCACCGCCCTGGACACCGCCTACGAGCAGTACTTC
CATALDTAYEQYF
>13|many|NA|TRBV6-2/TRBV6-3|TRBJ2-7
TGTGCCAGCATCCAACGGGGAGGCGCCGAGCAGTACTTC
CASIQRGGAEQYF
>15|NA|NA|TRBV5-6|TRBJ1-2
TGTGCCAGCAGCGCGGGGACGGATGTGGGCTATGGCTACACCTTC
CASSAGTDVGYGYTF
>15|many|NA|TRBV19|TRBJ1-1
TGTGCCAGGATTTGTCCCGGACTGGAGCGAGCTCGAGCTTTCTTT
CARICPGLERARAFF
>18|many|NA|TRBV11-2|TRBJ2-3
TGTGCCAGCAGCTTTCGTGGGGGAAGGGCGAGGAGCACAGATACGCAGTATTTT
CASSFRGGRARSTDTQYF
>13|many|TRBD1|TRBV6-2/TRBV6-3|TRBJ2-5
TGTGCCAGCAGGAGACAGGGGGCAGAGACCCAGTACTTC
CASRRQGAETQYF
>14|few|NA|TRBV5-5|TRBJ1-1
TGTGCCAGCAGCTTTAGGTCTTTGAACACTGAAGCTTTCTTT
CASSFRSLNTEAFF
>13|many|NA|TRBV5-6|TRBJ1-2
TGTGCCAGCACGAAAGGGGATAACTATGGCTACACCTTC
CASTKGDNYGYTF
>13|many|NA|TRBV11-2|TRBJ1-1
TGTGCCAGCAGCCCGGGACATAACACTGAAGCTTTCTTT
CASSPGHNTEAFF
>10|NA|TRBD1|TRBV25-1|TRBJ1-1
TGTGCCAGCAGTGAATGGGGGACAGGGTTT
CASSEWGTGF
>18|NA|TRBD2|TRBV9|TRBJ2-2
TGTGCCAGCAGCGTAGGATTAGCGGGATCGGCTGGCACCGGGGAGCTGTTTTTT
CASSVGLAGSAGTGELFF
>14|NA|NA|TRBV6-6|TRBJ2-2
TGTGCCAGCAGTTACTCATTCTATACCGGGGAGCTGTTTTTT
CASSYSFYTGELFF
>15|NA|TRBD2|TRBV6-2/TRBV6-3|TRBJ2-1
TGTGCCAGCCGGGGACTAGCGGGAGAGCTCAATGAGCAGTTCTTC
CASRGLAGELNEQFF
>15|NA|NA|TRBV10-1|TRBJ2-2
TGCGCCAGCAGTGAAGCAGGGGTGAGCACCGGGGAGCTGTTTTTT
CASSEAGVSTGELFF
>16|NA|NA|TRBV15|TRBJ1-3
TGTGCCACCAGCACCATACCCCCGCGGGGTGAAAACACCATATATTTT
CATSTIPPRGENTIYF
>14|many|NA|TRBV9|TRBJ2-7
TGTGCCAGCAGCGTAGATGGGGCTTCCTACGAGCAGTACTTC
CASSVDGASYEQYF
>17|many|NA|TRBV28|TRBJ1-2
TGTGCCAGCAGTTTGGCGTGGGAGGGGATAGCGAACCATGGCTACACCTTC
CASSLAWEGIANHGYTF
>13|many|NA|TRBV6-1|TRBJ1-5
TGTGCCAGCACTTCGATAGGCAATCAGCCCCAGCATTTT
CASTSIGNQPQHF
>16|many|TRBD2|TRBV2|TRBJ2-1
TGTGCCAGCAGTGTGGGGCTAGCGGGAGCAATATATGAGCAGTTCTTC
CASSVGLAGAIYEQFF
>15|many|NA|TRBV27|TRBJ2-2
TGTGCCAGCCTCGAACCTAGTCCGAACACCGGGGAGCTGTTTTTT
CASLEPSPNTGELFF
>14|many|NA|TRBV28|TRBJ2-5
TGTGCCAGCAGACCTTTAGCGGTCCAAGAGACCCAGTACTTC
CASRPLAVQETQYF
>16|many|NA|TRBV18|TRBJ2-7
TGTGCCAGCTCACCACCGGGCAGGACCTACTCCTACGAGCAGTACTTC
CASSPPGRTYSYEQYF
>12|NA|NA|TRBV5-4|TRBJ1-5
TGTGCCAGCAGCGTACAGGGTCAGCCCCAGCATTTT
CASSVQGQPQHF
>16|many|NA|TRBV7-8|TRBJ1-4
TGTGCCAGCAGCCGCGGGATATTAGAAGTCGGTGAAAAACTGTTTTTT
CASSRGILEVGEKLFF
>15|many|TRBD2|TRBV5-4|TRBJ2-2
TGTGCCAGCAGCTTGGAGGTAGCGGGTACCGGGGAGCTGTTTTTT
CASSLEVAGTGELFF
>13|many|TRBD1|TRBV10-1|TRBJ2-2
TGCGCCAGCAAGACAGGGGACACCGGGGAGCTGTTTTTT
CASKTGDTGELFF
>12|many|NA|TRBV6-1|TRBJ1-3
TGTGCCAGCAGCCCCGGGGGAAACACCATATATTTT
CASSPGGNTIYF
>13|few|NA|TRBV30|TRBJ2-3
TGTGCCTGGAGTCCTTTAAGTACAGATACGCAGTATTTT
CAWSPLSTDTQYF
>15|NA|TRBD1|TRBV12-3/TRBV12-4|TRBJ1-2
TGTGCCAGCAGACCGACAGGGCCGCGGAACTATGGCTACACCTTC
CASRPTGPRNYGYTF
>12|many|NA|TRBV29-1|TRBJ1-2
TGCAGCGTTGTGGACCCCTCGGAGGGCTACACCTTC
CSVVDPSEGYTF
>14|many|NA|TRBV6-1|TRBJ1-5
TGTGCCAGCAGTGAAGTGGGGGGCTTTCAGCCCCAGCATTTT
CASSEVGGFQPQHF
>13|many|NA|TRBV20-1|TRBJ2-5
TGCAGTGGGAGAATTGGGTACCAAGAGACCCAGTACTTC
CSGRIGYQETQYF
>15|many|TRBD1|TRBV28|TRBJ1-2
TGTGCCAGCAGTGCGACAGGGGGCGCGGACTATGGCTACACCTTC
CASSATGGADYGYTF
>12|many|NA|TRBV20-1|TRBJ2-5
TGCAGTGCTAGAGTCGGCCAAGAGACCCAGTACTTC
CSARVGQETQYF
>11|many|NA|TRBV20-1|TRBJ2-5
TGCAGTGCTACCAAAGGAGAGACCCAGTACTTC
CSATKGETQYF